This TCR beta chain was identified in a study of blood T cell repertoires in COVID-19. The germline gives CDR1 SGHDT, CDR2 YYEEEE. J was trimmed by 10 bases and V by 1 base; bases with no gene match: 8. The CDR3 totals 16 residues. Assay: immunoSEQ multiplex PCR; the TCRdb copy retains only in-frame clones and omits some. The data contain approximately 190,000 clones, about four fifths of them singletons. The rearrangement joins TRBV5-6 to TRBJ1-6; 10 nucleotides agree with TRBD1. The TCR comes from a man aged 55 to 70 with acute or convalescent COVID-19. The specimen sequenced was peripheral blood. The CDR3 DNA reads TGTGCCAGCAGCTTGAGGGACAGGGGATCGGACTCACCCCTCCACTTT. It encodes CASSLRDRGSDSPLHF.